The sequence of this T cell receptor beta chain was determined in a study of CD4+ T cells in melanoma. Notes on the study in general: CD8+ T cell, macrophage and B cell function reportedly correlated with neoantigen-specific CD4+ T cells.

Repertoires were generated with immunoSEQ multiplex PCR, while TCRdb's copy carries only in-frame clones and drops some. This sample yields 110,000 to 150,000 clones, of which 92% are seen a single time; approximately 1.5% belongs to the top ten. This clone was recorded once. Its antigen is unknown. The receptor's source is a human donor with melanoma.

The CDR3: CASSAGNVYEQYF. The CDR3 DNA sequence: TGTGCCAGCAGCGCAGGTAATGTCTACGAGCAGTACTTC. The chain couples TRBV11-2 to TRBJ2-7; D not certain. Trimming took 5 bases from V and 3 from J, leaving 11 bases between them. The germline gives CDR1 SGHAT, CDR2 FQNNGV. The CDR3 is 13 residues long.